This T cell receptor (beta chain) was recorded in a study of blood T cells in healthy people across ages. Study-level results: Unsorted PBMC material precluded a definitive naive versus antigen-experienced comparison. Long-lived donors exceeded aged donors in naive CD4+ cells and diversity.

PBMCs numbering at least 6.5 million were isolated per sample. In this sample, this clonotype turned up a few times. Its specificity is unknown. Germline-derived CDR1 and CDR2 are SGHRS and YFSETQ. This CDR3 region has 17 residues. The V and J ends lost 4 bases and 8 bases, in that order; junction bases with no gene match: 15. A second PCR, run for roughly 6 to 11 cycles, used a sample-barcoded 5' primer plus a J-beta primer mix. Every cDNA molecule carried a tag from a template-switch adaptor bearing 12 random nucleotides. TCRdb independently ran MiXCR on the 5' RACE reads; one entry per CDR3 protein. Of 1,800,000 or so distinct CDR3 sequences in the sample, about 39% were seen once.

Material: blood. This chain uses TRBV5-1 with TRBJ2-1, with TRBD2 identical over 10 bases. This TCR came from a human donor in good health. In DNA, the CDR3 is TGCGCCAGCAGCGGGTTAGCGGGGGGAACCGAGGGCCATGAGCAGTTCTTC. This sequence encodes CASSGLAGGTEGHEQFF.